This T cell receptor (beta chain) derives from a study of T cell changes during pregnancy in multiple sclerosis. V shed 4 bases, J shed 4 bases, and the junction held 8 bases outside the gene matches. CDR1 is SGHDN and CDR2 is FVKESK in the germline V gene. CDR3 length: 17 amino acids. The method was immunoSEQ multiplex PCR; TCRdb's version includes in-frame clones alone and lacks a portion of them. The sample lists 45,000 to 65,000 clones, roughly 90% occurring once. This receptor was identified in a female donor with multiple sclerosis, enrolled in a pregnancy study. This specimen was CD4+ T cells from peripheral blood mononuclear cells, taken after pregnancy. The chain employs TRBV14 and TRBJ2-5, with 14 bases fitting TRBD2. Written as DNA, the CDR3 is TGTGCCAGCAGCCCCAAGGCCGGACTAGCGGGAGGAGAGACCCAGTACTTC. It encodes CASSPKAGLAGGETQYF.